The 8 T cell receptor beta chains listed next were all sequenced from one sample in a study of beta chain features in type 1 diabetes. Expressed TCRB transcripts were sequenced after all isolated RNA was converted to cDNA. The table came from immunoSEQ multiplex PCR; TCRdb's copy has only in-frame clones and leaves some out. The table includes roughly 300,000 clones, under 8.5% detected once. Input material: central memory CD4+ T cells from blood. All receptors come from a woman in her late teens or twenties in good health.

V gene TRBV4-2 combines with J gene TRBJ2-5; 9 nucleotides agree with TRBD1. The V and J ends lost 0 bases and 1 base, in that order; junction bases with no gene match: 6. Looked up from germline, CDR1 is LGHNA and CDR2 is YNFKEQ. This CDR3 contains 17 residues. Here the CDR3 reads CASSQETGQGFQETQYF. The CDR3 DNA follows: TGTGCCAGCAGCCAAGAAACGGGACAGGGTTTCCAAGAGACCCAGTACTTC.

The chain links TRBV7-9 to TRBJ1-6, with D unresolved. V was cut by 1 base and J by 7 bases, with 5 bases left in between. Looked up from germline, CDR1 is SEHNR and CDR2 is FQNEAQ (reference sequence). The CDR3 consists of 13 residues. The DNA of the CDR3 is TGTGCCAGCAGCTTAGTGGGCAATTCACCCCTCCACTTT. Amino acids: CASSLVGNSPLHF. Supplemented by reference TRBV7-9 and TRBJ1-6, the full variable domain reads DTGVSQNPRHKITKRGQNVTFRCDPISEHNRLYWYRQTLGQGPEFLTYFQNEAQLEKSRLLSDRFSAERPKGSFSTLEIQRTEQGDSAMYLCASSLVGNSPLHFGNGTRLTVT.

The chain links TRBV6-5 to TRBJ1-4; perhaps TRBD1 as D (6 bases). The length of the CDR3 is 14 residues. V gave up 10 bases and J gave up 1 base, with 13 bases separating them. Germline V gene data show CDR1 as MNHEY and CDR2 as SVGAGI. The CDR3 loop reads CAIKGGQTNEKLFF. CDR3 DNA: TGTGCCATCAAAGGGGGACAAACTAATGAAAAACTGTTTTTT.

This clone was seen only a few times. As DNA, the CDR3 is TGTGCCAGCAGCCAAGAAGTGGACGGGGATGAGCAGTTCTTC. It encodes CASSQEVDGDEQFF. This chain uses TRBV4-2 with TRBJ2-1, with D tentatively TRBD2 (5 bases). V was clipped by 0 bases and J by 8 bases, with 11 bases between them. Germline lookup yields CDR1 LGHNA and CDR2 YNFKEQ. CDR3 length: 14 amino acids.

The CDR3 is CSVEGGIFSGELFF. CDR3 DNA sequence: TGCAGCGTTGAAGGCGGGATATTTTCCGGGGAGCTGTTTTTT. The J gene is TRBJ2-2, the V gene TRBV29-1; the D gene is possibly TRBD2 (6 bases). The CDR3 has 14 amino acids. V lost 1 base, J lost 6 bases, and 12 bases lay in between. The germline CDR1 and CDR2 sequences are SQVTM and ANQGSEA.

This clone was picked up a small number of times. The J gene is TRBJ2-3, the V gene TRBV5-1; 8 bases fit TRBD2. Unmatched junction bases numbered 9, after V lost 4 bases and J lost 2 bases. Germline lookup yields CDR1 SGHRS and CDR2 YFSETQ. The CDR3 length is 16 residues. The CDR3 nucleotides read TGCGCCAGCAGCGTATCAGTAGCGGGGCTCACAGATACGCAGTATTTT. The encoded protein is CASSVSVAGLTDTQYF. The full variable domain, completed using reference TRBV5-1 and TRBJ2-3, is KAGVTQTPRYLIKTRGQQVTLSCSPISGHRSVSWYQQTPGQGLQFLFEYFSETQRNKGNFPGRFSGRQFSNSRSEMNVSTLELGDSALYLCASSVSVAGLTDTQYFGPGTRLTVL.

This chain connects TRBV5-4 to TRBJ1-2, with TRBD1 matching over 7 bases. Germline loops: CDR1 SGHNT, CDR2 YYREEE (reference sequence). V lost 4 bases, J lost 4 bases, and 4 bases stayed unmatched. The CDR3 is made up of 13 amino acids. CDR3 amino acids: CASSRDRSYGYTF. In DNA, the CDR3 is TGTGCCAGCAGCCGGGACAGATCCTATGGCTACACCTTC.

This clone was recorded a few times. This chain links TRBV4-3 with TRBJ2-1; unclear D gene. The CDR3 runs 13 residues. V shed 3 bases and J shed 7 bases, with 10 bases lying between them. Germline assignment: CDR1 LGHNA and CDR2 YSLEER. The CDR3 is CASSQRFLNEQFF. CDR3 sequence (DNA): TGCGCCAGCAGCCAGCGTTTCCTGAATGAGCAGTTCTTC.